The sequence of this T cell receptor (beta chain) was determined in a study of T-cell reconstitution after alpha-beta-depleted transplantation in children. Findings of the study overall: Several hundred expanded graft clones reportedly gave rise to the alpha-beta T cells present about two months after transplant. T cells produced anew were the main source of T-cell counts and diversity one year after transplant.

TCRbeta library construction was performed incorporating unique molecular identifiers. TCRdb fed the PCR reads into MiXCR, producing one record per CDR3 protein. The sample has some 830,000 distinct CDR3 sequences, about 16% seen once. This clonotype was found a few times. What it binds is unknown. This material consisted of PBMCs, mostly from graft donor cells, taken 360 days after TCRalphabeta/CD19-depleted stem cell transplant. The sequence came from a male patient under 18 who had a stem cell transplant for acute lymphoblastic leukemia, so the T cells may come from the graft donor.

The chain's CDR3 is CATSTGFVRFHNEQFF. In nucleotides, the CDR3 is TGTGCCACCAGCACGGGATTTGTAAGGTTCCACAATGAGCAGTTCTTC. The chain has TRBV15 and TRBJ2-1; a weak D match, TRBD2 (5 bases). V was pared by 4 bases and J by 5 bases, with 18 bases between. This CDR3 region has 16 residues. CDR1 LNHNV and CDR2 YYDKDF come from the germline V gene (reference sequence).